This T cell receptor (beta chain) derives from a study of blood T cell repertoires in COVID-19. This CDR3 spans 16 amino acids. Germline lookup yields CDR1 SGHVS and CDR2 FNYEAQ. Germline trimming cut 2 bases from V and 7 bases from J; bases unmatched to any gene: 10. Repertoires were generated with immunoSEQ multiplex PCR, while TCRdb's copy carries only in-frame clones and drops some. The repertoire holds some 40,000 clones, with nearly 80% as singletons. The origin of this receptor is a man aged 70 or older with acute or convalescent COVID-19. The rearrangement joins TRBV7-6 to TRBJ1-5, with TRBD1 matching over 8 bases. Sequencing was carried out using peripheral blood. CDR3 loop: CASSLFDRGIEQPQHF. The CDR3 coding sequence is TGTGCCAGCAGCTTATTTGACAGGGGTATTGAGCAGCCCCAGCATTTT.